This T cell receptor beta chain derives from a study of T cells in Graves' hyperthyroidism and ophthalmopathy. Findings and caveats of the study: From stable hyperthyroidism, ophthalmopathy was set apart by a 13 V-J model.

RNA transcripts gave rise to amplified TCR beta CDR3 regions. The HTBI primer set was used in a first-round RT-PCR of the TCR CDR3. TCRdb called the multiplex PCR reads again in MiXCR, with one record for every CDR3 protein. The sample has under 350,000 distinct CDR3 sequences, less than 30% seen once; the top ten hold more than 25%. In the case of this clonotype: Antigen specificity is unknown.

The CDR3 is 15 residues long. Germline V CDR1 and CDR2: WNHNN, SYGVQD (reference sequence). V was pared by 9 bases and J by 1 base, with 16 bases between. Newly diagnosed hyperthyroidism patients aged 18 to 65 years had disease lasting under 2 months. Material for sequencing was blood. The V gene is TRBV10-1, the J gene TRBJ1-3; TRBD1 might be the D (5 bases). The clonotype was recovered from a middle-aged man with Graves' hyperthyroidism that later progressed to Graves' ophthalmopathy. The CDR3 DNA is TGCGCCAGAGCGGGACCCAGCGGATCTGGAAACACCATATATTTT. Translated, it gives CARAGPSGSGNTIYF.